These 11 T cell receptor beta chains share one sample of origin, sequenced in a study of cytomegalovirus exposure and HLA in healthy donors. Use of 60 Vbeta and 13 Jbeta primers characterized the PCR. The data were produced by immunoSEQ multiplex PCR, yet TCRdb's version contains in-frame clones alone and is incomplete. The table lists more than 110,000 clones, roughly two thirds of them singletons. The specimen was PBMCs. These TCRs come from a woman aged 40 to 50 in good health and CMV-seronegative.

This clone is a singleton in its sample. The V gene is TRBV6-5, the J gene TRBJ2-3, with D hard to call. Germline lookup yields CDR1 MNHEY and CDR2 SVGAGI. Trimming removed 7 bases at V and 4 bases at J, with 9 bases between. The CDR3 is 12 amino acids. CDR3 sequence (DNA): TGTGCCAGCAAAGAGATAGCAGATACGCAGTATTTT. Its translation: CASKEIADTQYF.

J is TRBJ1-1 and V is TRBV11-2; D is possibly TRBD1 (6 bases). Germline CDR1 reads SGHAT; CDR2 reads FQNNGV. This CDR3 is built from 14 residues. The ends were cut back, 5 bases at V and 1 base at J, with 11 bases in the middle. CDR3 protein: CASSADRQNTEAFF. CDR3 DNA: TGTGCCAGCAGCGCCGACAGGCAGAACACTGAAGCTTTCTTT.

V and J are TRBV11-2 and TRBJ1-1; no clear D. There are 14 residues in the CDR3. The V end lost 1 base, the J end lost 0 bases, and 6 bases lay between the germline ends. Per the germline V gene, CDR1 is SGHAT and CDR2 is FQNNGV. This CDR3 reads CASSLGPVNTEAFF. In DNA, the CDR3 is TGTGCCAGCAGCTTAGGTCCAGTGAACACTGAAGCTTTCTTT.

This clone was seen just once. This chain joins TRBV4-1 and TRBJ2-7, with 8 bases lining up with TRBD1. Per germline, CDR1 MGHRA and CDR2 YSYEKL. V shed 1 base and J 2 bases; nucleotides not matched to a gene: 4. The CDR3 runs 15 residues. The CDR3: CASSQAGTGAYEQYF. CDR3 DNA sequence: TGCGCCAGCAGCCAAGCCGGGACAGGAGCCTACGAGCAGTACTTC.

The V and J genes are TRBV2 and TRBJ2-7, with D unresolved. This CDR3 is built from 12 residues. Germline CDR1 reads SNHLY; CDR2 reads FYNNEI. The V end lost 5 bases, the J end lost 5 bases, and 10 bases lay between the germline ends. The CDR3 reads CASSTTRNEQYF. CDR3 nucleotide sequence: TGTGCCAGCAGTACAACCAGAAACGAGCAGTACTTC.

V is TRBV7-3 and J is TRBJ2-5, with 9 bases fitting TRBD1. The V segment lost 3 bases and the J segment 5 bases; nucleotides outside the gene matches: 13. The CDR3 runs 17 residues. Germline CDR1 is SGHTA and CDR2 is FQGTGA. This chain's CDR3 is CASSFGIRGQGEETQYF. In DNA, the CDR3 is TGTGCCAGCAGCTTCGGGATTAGGGGACAGGGTGAGGAGACCCAGTACTTC.

J is TRBJ2-3 and V is TRBV6-1; a weak D match, TRBD1 (5 bases). This CDR3 contains 13 residues. Deletions cut 10 bases from V and 5 bases from J, with 16 bases between. Germline assignment: CDR1 MNHNS and CDR2 SASEGT. This CDR3 is CATLGPTVDTQYF. The DNA for the CDR3 is TGTGCCACCCTGGGGCCAACGGTAGATACGCAGTATTTT.

J is TRBJ2-7 and V is TRBV27; 8 bases match TRBD1. J was trimmed by 4 bases and V by 4 bases; bases with no gene match: 3. Germline-derived CDR1 and CDR2 are MNHEY and SMNVEV (reference sequence). This CDR3 comprises 13 residues. The CDR3 coding sequence is TGTGCCAGCAGTTCCGGACAGGGTTACGAGCAGTACTTC. Translation gives CASSSGQGYEQYF.

Worth noting for this clone: This CDR3 is also generated by other DNA sequences in the sample. The chain uses TRBV2 and TRBJ1-2; D is unclear. The V end lost 5 bases, the J end lost 5 bases, and 6 bases lay between the germline ends. The CDR3 contains 11 residues. Germline V gives CDR1 SNHLY, CDR2 FYNNEI. The CDR3 reads CASSREYGYTF. DNA for the CDR3: TGTGCCAGCAGTAGAGAATATGGCTACACCTTC.

The chain recombines TRBV10-3 with TRBJ2-2; 7 bases agree with TRBD1. The J segment lost 6 bases and the V segment lost 0 bases, leaving 10 bases of the junction unmatched. The CDR3 spans 17 residues. Germline CDR1 is ENHRY and CDR2 is SYGVKD. CDR3: CAISESGQRLGSGELFF. CDR3 bases: TGTGCCATCAGTGAGTCGGGACAGAGGCTAGGCTCCGGGGAGCTGTTTTTT.

Only a few counts were recorded for this clone. Relative to the germline gene, one junction end is altered; a read error may explain this. The V call is TRBV7-9, the J call TRBJ2-3, with 12 positions matching TRBD2. CDR1 and CDR2 from the germline V gene are SEHNR and FQNEAQ (reference sequence). This CDR3 has 16 residues. The CDR3 DNA follows: TGTTCCAGCAGCTCTCGACTAGCGGGGGAGGCAGATACGCAGTATTTT. Its translation: CSSSSRLAGEADTQYF.